This TCR beta chain was profiled in a study of blood T cell repertoires in COVID-19. CDR1 is SGDLS and CDR2 is YYNGEE in the germline V gene. This CDR3 contains 15 residues. Trimming took 4 bases from V and 7 from J; bases not matched to a gene: 4. In the original workflow: Nucleated cell number was recorded as an estimate derived from reference gene primer amplification. Assay used: immunoSEQ multiplex PCR; TCRdb lists only in-frame clones, some missing. Clonal size and the V and J genes are those of that table, whereas D and trimming came from the DNA. The sample lists a few hundred thousand clones; almost 90% were seen once.

The source of this sequence is a woman aged 60-75 years with COVID-19, enrolled during active disease. What was sequenced was peripheral blood. The chain has TRBV9 and TRBJ2-1, with 14 nucleotides matching TRBD2. The CDR3 loop reads CASSSGLAGGNEQFF. For the CDR3, the DNA is TGTGCCAGCAGCTCCGGACTAGCGGGGGGTAATGAGCAGTTCTTC.